Here is one T cell receptor (beta chain) with its context. Clones were sequenced by immunoSEQ multiplex PCR, and TCRdb holds only the in-frame ones, with some missing. The sample yields fewer than 1.8 million clones, around 98.5% seen once. Germline CDR1 is SGHDT and CDR2 is YYEEEE. Trimming left V 1 base short and J 0 bases short, with 8 bases between. This CDR3 is 15 amino acids long. The data belong to a study of shared clonotypes between healthy human individuals. The receptor was isolated from a man younger than 40 in good health. The V and J genes are TRBV5-6 and TRBJ1-5, with D unclear. The specimen was naive CD4+ T cells sorted from blood. Subset meaning: CD45RA+ positively selected. The CDR3 is CASSLLQNSNQPQHF. As DNA, the CDR3 is TGTGCCAGCAGCTTGTTGCAGAATAGCAATCAGCCCCAGCATTTT.